This T cell receptor beta chain was identified in a study of identical twins. Germline CDR1 is SQVTM and CDR2 is ANQGSEA. Trimming removed 7 bases at V and 0 bases at J, with 15 bases between. This CDR3 spans 14 amino acids. The study, taken as a whole, reports: One should note that invariant MAIT and iNKT cells could partly confound zero-insertion analyses. Abundant cord blood beta clonotypes carried fewer insertions; memory repertoires showed none.

A universal primer site came from template switching; cDNA carried unique molecular identifiers. TCRdb fed the 5' RACE reads into MiXCR, producing one record per CDR3 protein. This sample has hundreds of thousands of distinct CDR3 sequences; over 5% occur once, and the top ten carry 1.5% to 2%. This clonotype was picked up many times. Its antigen is not known. Input material: naive T cells sorted from blood. The receptor was derived from a young man in good health. The gene calls are TRBV29-1 and TRBJ2-5, with D tentatively TRBD2 (6 bases). Written as DNA, the CDR3 is TGCAGCGCGGAGGGTCTAGCGAACCAAGAGACCCAGTACTTC. Its protein product is CSAEGLANQETQYF.